Shown below are 30 T cell receptor beta chains from a single sample sequenced in a study of vaccination and CD4 T cells after COVID-19. With the Oncomine TCR Beta short-read assay, DNA from cultured CD4+ T cells was sequenced. TCRdb reprocessed the PCR reads with MiXCR, giving one entry per CDR3 protein. The table lists about 24,000 distinct CDR3 sequences, around 62% of them singletons. The treatment here: approximately 10-day PBMC culture with coronavirus spike peptide pools or control peptides (ViraFEST assay). These receptors have no identified antigens. Sequenced input: CD4+ T cells from blood, cultured in vitro. These TCRs come from a human donor who had recovered from COVID-19.

Turning to this clonotype: A read error may account for a junction end that differs from germline. This chain links TRBV2 with TRBJ1-5, with D possibly TRBD1 on 5 matching bases. From germline, CDR1 is SNHLY and CDR2 FYNNEI. The CDR3 consists of 13 residues. CDR3 residues: CVSSQGRNQPQHF. DNA for the CDR3: TGTGTCAGCAGCCAGGGTCGCAATCAGCCCCAGCATTTT. Full variable domain (missing parts from reference TRBV2 and TRBJ1-5): EPEVTQTPSHQVTQMGQEVILRCVPISNHLYFYWYRQILGQKVEFLVSFYNNEISEKSEIFDDQFSVERPDGSNFTLKIRSTKLEDSAMYFCVSSQGRNQPQHFGDGTRLSIL.

This clonotype was detected once. This chain links TRBV19 with TRBJ2-2, with a weak D call TRBD1 (7 bases). Germline V gives CDR1 LNHDA, CDR2 SQIVND (reference sequence). The CDR3 contains 16 residues. The V gene lost 6 bases and the J gene lost 6 bases, with 20 bases spanning the gap. The CDR3 nucleotides read TGTGCCAGTAGCCATGACAGGGAGGCCCGAGCCGGGGAGCTGTTTTTT. This encodes CASSHDREARAGELFF.

This rearrangement joins TRBV12-3 or TRBV12-4 to TRBJ1-5, with TRBD1 identical over 11 bases. The CDR3 extends over 17 amino acids. V dropped 6 bases and J dropped 6; count of bases not matched to a gene: 13. The CDR3, as DNA: TGTGCCAGCAGCAAAAGGGCTTCCGGGACAGGGGGTCAGCCCCAGCATTTT. Amino acid sequence: CASSKRASGTGGQPQHF.

This sequence joins TRBV2 and TRBJ2-2, with TRBD1 as a possible D gene (5 bases). Germline assignment: CDR1 SNHLY and CDR2 FYNNEI. The V and J ends lost 4 bases and 4 bases respectively, with 7 bases between them. The CDR3 runs to 13 residues. The CDR3 nucleotides are TGTGCCAGCAGTGTAGGGGCCACCGGGGAGCTGTTTTTT. Translated, it gives CASSVGATGELFF. The full variable domain, its missing parts supplied by reference TRBV2 and TRBJ2-2, is EPEVTQTPSHQVTQMGQEVILRCVPISNHLYFYWYRQILGQKVEFLVSFYNNEISEKSEIFDDQFSVERPDGSNFTLKIRSTKLEDSAMYFCASSVGATGELFFGEGSRLTVL.

The chain uses TRBV25-1 and TRBJ1-1; TRBD1 might be the D (6 bases). This CDR3 spans 13 amino acids. V shed 4 bases and J shed 4 bases, with 10 bases lying between them. Germline values: CDR1 MGHDK, CDR2 SYGVNS. Here the CDR3 DNA reads TGTGCCAGCAGTGGGGGGGGCATCACTGAAGCTTTCTTT. Its protein is CASSGGGITEAFF. Variable domain in full (rest from reference TRBV25-1 and TRBJ1-1): EADIYQTPRYLVIGTGKKITLECSQTMGHDKMYWYQQDPGMELHLIHYSYGVNSTEKGDLSSESTVSRIRTEHFPLTLESARPSHTSQYLCASSGGGITEAFFGQGTRLTVV.

The chain carries TRBV19 and TRBJ2-1; TRBD1 matches 8 bases. This CDR3 comprises 15 residues. Trimming took 4 bases from V and 2 from J; bases not matched to a gene: 4. The germline CDR1 and CDR2 sequences are LNHDA and SQIVND (reference sequence). This CDR3 reads CASSTGTGTYNEQFF. The CDR3 nucleotides read TGTGCCAGTAGTACAGGGACAGGCACCTACAATGAGCAGTTCTTC.

V and J are TRBV19 and TRBJ2-1, with a possible D match to TRBD1 (7 bases). The CDR3 is made up of 14 amino acids. From germline, CDR1 is LNHDA and CDR2 SQIVND (reference sequence). V was cut by 7 bases and J by 9 bases, with 19 bases left in between. The CDR3 here is CASTQPGAGGEQFF. The DNA of the CDR3 is TGTGCCAGTACCCAGCCGGGGGCAGGGGGTGAGCAGTTCTTC.

The chain links TRBV4-2 to TRBJ1-6, with 8 bases that match TRBD1. Germline V gene data show CDR1 as LGHNA and CDR2 as YNFKEQ. This CDR3 region has 18 residues. J gave up 9 bases and V 1 base, and 14 bases lay outside the gene matches. The CDR3 sequence is CASSQGRGQGASVSPLHF. Here the CDR3 DNA reads TGTGCCAGCAGCCAAGGGCGGGGCCAGGGGGCATCGGTTTCACCCCTCCACTTT.

A few counts support this clonotype. The rearrangement links TRBV7-6 to TRBJ1-4; tentative D call: TRBD1 (5 bases). Germline V CDR1 and CDR2: SGHVS, FNYEAQ. The CDR3 runs 13 residues. V was pared by 2 bases and J by 10 bases, with 11 bases between. CDR3 bases: TGTGCCAGCAGCTTATATGGGACCGGAAAACTGTTTTTT. Protein: CASSLYGTGKLFF.

The chain recombines TRBV5-6 with TRBJ1-5; 8 positions agree with TRBD1. The germline gives CDR1 SGHDT, CDR2 YYEEEE. Trimming removed 0 bases from V and 4 bases from J; junction bases left unmatched: 9. This CDR3 has 17 amino acids. The CDR3 DNA sequence: TGTGCCAGCAGCTTGGACCCGACAGGGGCAGGGAATCAGCCCCAGCATTTT. Translation gives CASSLDPTGAGNQPQHF. Combining the CDR3 with reference TRBV5-6 and TRBJ1-5 gives the whole variable domain DAGVTQSPTHLIKTRGQQVTLRCSPKSGHDTVSWYQQALGQGPQFIFQYYEEEERQRGNFPDRFSGHQFPNYSSELNVNALLLGDSALYLCASSLDPTGAGNQPQHFGDGTRLSIL.

The J gene is TRBJ2-7, the V gene TRBV11-2; no clear D gene. Deletions cut 3 bases from V and 2 bases from J, with 14 bases between. Germline V CDR1 and CDR2: SGHAT, FQNNGV. The CDR3 consists of 15 residues. CDR3 sequence reads: CASSFRRNNPYEQYF. CDR3 nucleotides: TGTGCCAGCAGCTTCCGACGGAACAATCCCTACGAGCAGTACTTC. Full variable domain (rest looked up from reference TRBV11-2 and TRBJ2-7): EAGVAQSPRYKIIEKRQSVAFWCNPISGHATLYWYQQILGQGPKLLIQFQNNGVVDDSQLPKDRFSAERLKGVDSTLKIQPAKLEDSAVYLCASSFRRNNPYEQYFGPGTRLTVT.

This clonotype came up a few times. V usage is TRBV28 and J usage is TRBJ1-5; D remains unclear. Germline V lookup: CDR1 MDHEN, CDR2 SYDVKM. The CDR3 runs to 17 residues. Trimming took 3 bases from V and 1 from J, leaving 16 bases between them. The CDR3, as DNA: TGTGCCAGCAGTTTTTACGGTGGGAGGCAGAGCAATCAGCCCCAGCATTTT. Protein sequence: CASSFYGGRQSNQPQHF.

This chain joins TRBV20-1 and TRBJ1-2; maybe TRBD1 (5 bases). Germline CDR1 DFQATT, CDR2 SNEGSKA (reference sequence). Trimming removed 1 base from V and 4 bases from J, with 19 bases in between. CDR3 length equals 16 residues. The CDR3 sequence is CSARGSGPGGGYGYTF. The CDR3 DNA is TGCAGTGCTAGAGGATCGGGCCCCGGGGGGGGCTATGGCTACACCTTC.

This sequence joins TRBV19 and TRBJ2-7; 10 positions agree with TRBD2. The CDR3 length is 13 residues. Germline values: CDR1 LNHDA, CDR2 SQIVND (reference sequence). With 10 bases clipped from V and 2 bases from J, the junction kept 5 bases outside the gene matches. CDR3 nucleotide sequence: TGTGCCACCAGACTAGCGGGTACCTACGAGCAGTACTTC. This encodes CATRLAGTYEQYF. The full variable domain, its missing parts supplied by reference TRBV19 and TRBJ2-7, is DGGITQSPKYLFRKEGQNVTLSCEQNLNHDAMYWYRQDPGQGLRLIYYSQIVNDFQKGDIAEGYSVSREKKESFPLTVTSAQKNPTAFYLCATRLAGTYEQYFGPGTRLTVT.

V usage is TRBV4-1 and J usage is TRBJ1-2; D is ambiguous. V was shortened by 0 bases and J by 4 bases, with 9 bases between the two germline ends. The CDR3 contains 14 residues. The germline V gene encodes CDR1 MGHRA and CDR2 YSYEKL. The CDR3 spells CASSQERVFYGYTF. In nucleotides, the CDR3 is TGCGCCAGCAGCCAAGAAAGGGTCTTCTATGGCTACACCTTC.

The chain links TRBV24-1 to TRBJ2-5, with 7 bases aligning to TRBD2. With 7 bases clipped from V and 2 bases from J, the junction kept 9 bases outside the gene matches. The germline V gene encodes CDR1 KGHDR and CDR2 SFDVKD. This CDR3 has 15 residues. The CDR3 sequence: CATSAGRVGQETQYF. As DNA, the CDR3 is TGTGCCACCAGCGCAGGGAGGGTCGGACAAGAGACCCAGTACTTC.

This clonotype was recorded a few times. J is TRBJ2-7 and V is TRBV15; 12 bases fit TRBD2. This CDR3 comprises 14 residues. Germline loops: CDR1 LNHNV, CDR2 YYDKDF (reference sequence). J was trimmed by 4 bases and V by 5 bases; bases with no gene match: 3. CDR3 in amino acids: CATSPTSGSYEQYF. CDR3 coding DNA: TGTGCCACCAGCCCGACTAGCGGGAGTTACGAGCAGTACTTC.

The rearrangement joins TRBV12-3 or TRBV12-4 to TRBJ1-5, with 8 bases identical to TRBD1. V was pared by 2 bases and J by 9 bases, with 15 bases of the junction left unmatched. The CDR3 sequence is 17 residues long. As DNA, the CDR3 is TGTGCCAGCAGTTTAAATAGGGGAGGGACAGGATTTTCGCCCCAGCATTTT. Encoded protein: CASSLNRGGTGFSPQHF.

The chain employs TRBV7-2 and TRBJ2-7, with TRBD1 as a possible D gene (7 bases). Matching the DNA end better, TRBJ2-5 makes the J call doubtful. The CDR3 is made up of 15 amino acids. Germline loops: CDR1 SGHTA, CDR2 FQGNSA. The CDR3 bases are TGTGCCAGCAGCTTAGGGCGGGGACAGCAAGAGACCCAGTACTTC. It codes for CASSLGRGQQETQYF.

V is TRBV7-2 and J is TRBJ1-1; D is unresolved. Germline values: CDR1 SGHTA, CDR2 FQGNSA. Trimming shortened V by 5 bases and J by 5 bases, and 12 bases separated the two germline ends. CDR3 length equals 13 residues. Here the CDR3 reads CASSRREWTEAFF. The CDR3, as DNA: TGTGCCAGCAGCCGAAGGGAATGGACTGAAGCTTTCTTT.

The CDR3 is CASSYEGTGVRQPQHF. The DNA for the CDR3 is TGTGCCAGCAGTTACGAGGGGACAGGGGTTCGTCAGCCCCAGCATTTT. This chain joins TRBV6-5 and TRBJ1-5; 10 bases are a match to TRBD1. J lost 6 bases, V lost 2 bases, and 7 bases had no gene match. The length of the CDR3 is 16 residues. The germline gives CDR1 MNHEY, CDR2 SVGAGI.

The chain uses TRBV6-1 and TRBJ2-2, with D possibly being TRBD1 or TRBD2 (6 bases each). This CDR3 contains 13 residues. The germline V and J ends were trimmed by 7 bases and 5 bases, with 11 bases remaining between them. The germline V gene encodes CDR1 MNHNS and CDR2 SASEGT. CDR3 DNA: TGTGCCAGCACCGGAGGGGGGACCGGGGAGCTGTTTTTT. It yields the protein CASTGGGTGELFF.

The CDR3 DNA is TGTGCCAGCAGCCTCGAGAACAGGGAATGGAACTATGGCTACACCTTC. This encodes CASSLENREWNYGYTF. The rearrangement uses TRBV7-2 and TRBJ1-2; possibly TRBD1 for D (6 bases). Per the germline V gene, CDR1 is SGHTA and CDR2 is FQGNSA. The CDR3 has 16 residues. Trimming took 5 bases from V and 2 from J, leaving 18 bases between them.

The chain carries TRBV20-1 and TRBJ1-5, with D perhaps TRBD1 (6 bases). CDR3 size: 15 residues. Germline V CDR1 and CDR2: DFQATT, SNEGSKA (reference sequence). Trimming took off 6 bases at V and 7 bases at J, with 22 bases between the two ends. CDR3 bases: TGCAGTGCCCGCTTGTTAGGACAGAAGGAACAGCCCCAGCATTTT. Protein sequence: CSARLLGQKEQPQHF.

This clonotype was seen a handful of times. The rearrangement joins TRBV7-2 to TRBJ2-5; 8 bases fit TRBD1. The CDR3 has 13 residues. Germline V lookup: CDR1 SGHTA, CDR2 FQGNSA. V shed 7 bases and J 3 bases; nucleotides not matched to a gene: 4. The CDR3 protein is CASIRTGKETQYF. CDR3 nucleotides: TGTGCCAGCATCAGGACAGGGAAAGAGACCCAGTACTTC.

The rearrangement joins TRBV6-1 to TRBJ2-7, with D possibly TRBD1 on 6 matching bases. The germline V gene has CDR1 MNHNS and CDR2 SASEGT. V was cut by 5 bases and J by 2 bases, with 16 bases left in between. The CDR3 length is 15 residues. CDR3 sequence reads: CASSQTPTGTYEQYF. The DNA for the CDR3 is TGTGCCAGCAGTCAAACCCCTACAGGGACCTACGAGCAGTACTTC.

This clonotype came up a few times. The J gene is TRBJ1-2, the V gene TRBV20-1, with D perhaps matching TRBD1 (5 bases). Germline CDR1 DFQATT, CDR2 SNEGSKA (reference sequence). This CDR3 spans 12 amino acids. V lost 1 base and J 4 bases, leaving 7 bases between the germline ends. CDR3 loop: CSARGTSYGYTF. The CDR3 nucleotides read TGCAGTGCTAGAGGGACATCCTATGGCTACACCTTC.

Here the CDR3 DNA reads TGTGCCAGCAGTCCCGGGACAAGGGAGCACGAGCAGTACTTC. Residues: CASSPGTREHEQYF. The chain joins TRBV6-1 to TRBJ2-7, with a weak D call TRBD1 (6 bases). Between the trimmed V and J ends, which lost 5 bases and 5 bases, there was a span of 16 bases. CDR3 length: 14 residues. Looked up from germline, CDR1 is MNHNS and CDR2 is SASEGT.

The CDR3 DNA reads TGTGCCAGCACCCTAAAGGCCAGAGGATATGGCTACACCTTC. Its protein is CASTLKARGYGYTF. The chain carries TRBV28 and TRBJ1-2; D not resolved. CDR1 is MDHEN, CDR2 SYDVKM, per germline. The V and J ends lost 7 bases and 5 bases respectively, with 17 bases between them. This CDR3 is built from 14 residues.

This clonotype has a single count. The CDR3 DNA reads TGTGCCAGCAGCCGGGGGGCGGGCACTGAAGCTTTCTTT. This codes for CASSRGAGTEAFF. The J gene is TRBJ1-1, the V gene TRBV6-1; D may be TRBD1 (6 bases). Trimming took off 6 bases at V and 4 bases at J, with 12 bases between the two ends. Per the germline V gene, CDR1 is MNHNS and CDR2 is SASEGT. The CDR3 spans 13 residues.